A selection of T cell receptor beta chains follows, all from one sample in a study of Graves' ophthalmopathy and Graves' hyperthyroidism. TCRdb ran MiXCR on the multiplex PCR reads and lists one entry per CDR3 protein. The sample has 300,000 or so distinct CDR3 sequences; about a sixth are singletons. Specimen: peripheral blood. The receptors were sampled from an adult man with Graves' ophthalmopathy. CDR3s include the opening cysteine and the closing phenylalanine or tryptophan. Fields, in order: J gene, CDR3 length, D gene, V gene, clone size, CDR3 protein, CDR3 DNA. D genes are given only for firm matches. Size tells how often a clone was seen (once, few, many) or the class of an expanded clone, and some rows leave it out.

>TRBJ1-5|16|NA|TRBV4-2|many
CASSQEVVGGNQPQHF
TGTGCCAGCAGCCAAGAGGTAGTAGGGGGCAATCAGCCCCAGCATTTT
>TRBJ1-1|16|NA|TRBV20-1|once
CSARDGLRPWNTEAFF
TGCAGTGCTAGAGATGGGCTTAGGCCCTGGAACACTGAAGCTTTCTTT
>TRBJ2-7|18|TRBD2|TRBV7-8|many
CASSLVVLAGSSSYEQYF
TGTGCCAGCAGCTTAGTGGTCCTAGCGGGGTCGAGCTCCTACGAGCAGTACTTC
>TRBJ1-5|17|NA|TRBV11-2|many
CASSLGTVLYSNQPQHF
TGTGCCAGCAGCTTAGGGACAGTTCTCTATAGCAATCAGCCCCAGCATTTT
>TRBJ1-2|14|NA|TRBV7-9|many
CASSLAPTDNGYTF
TGTGCCAGCAGCTTAGCCCCAACCGATAATGGCTACACCTTC
>TRBJ1-2|12|NA|TRBV12-3/TRBV12-4|NA
CASSWQGQGYTF
TGTGCCAGCAGTTGGCAAGGGCAAGGCTACACCTTC
>TRBJ2-7|17|TRBD2|TRBV27|many
CASSRRGLAGVIYEQYF
TGTGCCAGCAGCCGTCGGGGGCTAGCGGGGGTAATCTACGAGCAGTACTTC
>TRBJ1-6|10|NA|TRBV4-3|many
CASSNSPLHF
TGCGCCAGCAGTAATTCACCCCTCCACTTT
>TRBJ2-5|13|NA|TRBV12-5|many
CASGQGGAETQYF
TGTGCTAGTGGTCAAGGCGGGGCGGAGACCCAGTACTTC
>TRBJ1-2|16|NA|TRBV10-3|NA
CAISDKGGTHNYGYTF
TGTGCCATCAGTGATAAAGGGGGGACGCACAACTATGGCTACACCTTC
>TRBJ2-7|14|NA|TRBV27|many
CASATGRGSYEQYF
TGTGCCAGTGCTACGGGACGCGGCTCCTACGAGCAGTACTTC
>TRBJ2-7|14|NA|TRBV30|NA
CAWRRAGESYEQYF
TGTGCCTGGAGGCGGGCAGGGGAGTCCTACGAGCAGTACTTC
>TRBJ2-4|15|NA|TRBV7-2|many
CASNHQGQGKNIQYF
TGTGCCAGCAACCATCAGGGGCAGGGCAAAAACATTCAGTACTTC
>TRBJ2-7|12|NA|TRBV11-2|many
CASSRLGYEQYF
TGTGCCAGCAGCCGGCTTGGTTACGAGCAGTACTTC
>TRBJ2-2|16|TRBD2|TRBV5-1|many
CASSPLTSEHTGELFF
TGCGCCAGCAGTCCCTTAACTAGCGAGCACACCGGGGAGCTGTTTTTT
>TRBJ1-1|15|TRBD1|TRBV7-9|many
CASSSTTGENTEAFF
TGTGCCAGCAGCTCAACGACAGGGGAGAACACTGAAGCTTTCTTT
>TRBJ2-1|16|TRBD1|TRBV7-2|many
CASSYSGGSSYNEQFF
TGTGCCAGCAGCTATTCAGGGGGAAGCTCCTACAATGAGCAGTTCTTC
>TRBJ1-2|13|NA|TRBV20-1|many
CSARSRPPYGYTF
TGCAGTGCAAGGAGTAGGCCACCCTATGGCTACACCTTC
>TRBJ1-6|15|TRBD1|TRBV7-2|many
CASSWAGQGGSPLHF
TGTGCCAGCAGCTGGGCCGGACAGGGCGGATCACCCCTCCACTTT
>TRBJ2-5|15|NA|TRBV2|many
CASSEEGQTQETQYF
TGTGCCAGCAGTGAAGAAGGCCAGACACAAGAGACCCAGTACTTC
>TRBJ1-1|13|NA|TRBV29-1|many
CSVARDGFTEAFF
TGCAGCGTTGCGAGGGACGGATTCACTGAAGCTTTCTTT
>TRBJ1-2|12|NA|TRBV30|many
CAWSVRAHGYTF
TGTGCCTGGAGTGTCCGTGCGCATGGCTACACCTTC
>TRBJ1-3|10|NA|TRBV28|many
CAEPGNTIYF
TGTGCAGAGCCAGGAAACACCATATATTTT
>TRBJ1-2|17|NA|TRBV11-2|many
CASSLVRGPRANYGYTF
TGTGCCAGCAGCTTAGTCAGGGGCCCTCGAGCTAACTATGGCTACACCTTC
>TRBJ1-1|13|NA|TRBV6-1|many
CASSMPGNTEAFF
TGTGCCAGCAGTATGCCGGGCAACACTGAAGCTTTCTTT
>TRBJ1-6|15|NA|TRBV6-1|many
CASSGGTVGNSPLHF
TGTGCCAGCAGTGGTGGGACGGTGGGGAATTCACCCCTCCACTTT
>TRBJ1-2|14|NA|TRBV6-1|many
CASRLKGTSGGYTF
TGTGCCAGCAGGCTGAAAGGGACCTCGGGTGGCTACACCTTC
>TRBJ1-5|12|NA|TRBV24-1|many
CATSDFGQPQHF
TGTGCCACCAGTGATTTCGGTCAGCCCCAGCATTTT
>TRBJ1-2|15|NA|TRBV19|many
CASSIEGRSNYGYTF
TGTGCCAGTAGTATAGAAGGCAGGTCCAACTATGGCTACACCTTC
>TRBJ1-3|16|TRBD1|TRBV5-1|many
CASSQGQPYSGNTIYF
TGCGCCAGCAGCCAGGGACAGCCGTACTCTGGAAACACCATATATTTT
>TRBJ2-5|17|TRBD2|TRBV11-2|many
CASSLGGTSFSQETQYF
TGTGCCAGCAGCTTAGGTGGGACTAGCTTCTCCCAAGAGACCCAGTACTTC
>TRBJ2-5|14|TRBD2|TRBV15|NA
CATSSQRGSETQYF
TGTGCCACCAGCAGCCAGCGGGGCTCCGAGACCCAGTACTTC
>TRBJ1-6|15|NA|TRBV4-3|many
CASSQVEQNNSPLHF
TGCGCCAGCAGCCAAGTTGAACAGAATAATTCACCCCTCCACTTT
>TRBJ1-1|16|TRBD1|TRBV6-2/TRBV6-3|many
CASRRDRGLFYTEAFF
TGTGCCAGCAGACGGGACAGGGGGCTCTTCTACACTGAAGCTTTCTTT
>TRBJ2-5|17|TRBD2|TRBV11-2|NA
CASRSRSASGGPGTQYF
TGTGCCAGCAGATCTCGGTCGGCTAGCGGGGGACCGGGGACCCAGTACTTC
>TRBJ2-7|15|TRBD1|TRBV5-1|many
CASSLDRGRPDEQYF
TGCGCCAGCAGCCTTGACAGGGGTAGACCGGACGAGCAGTACTTC
>TRBJ1-2|12|NA|TRBV6-2/TRBV6-3|many
CASSYLESGYTF
TGTGCCAGCAGTTACCTGGAGAGTGGCTACACCTTC
>TRBJ1-1|17|NA|TRBV5-1|many
CASSSPPRAGDVTEAFF
TGCGCCAGCAGCTCCCCCCCCAGGGCCGGCGATGTCACTGAAGCTTTCTTT
>TRBJ1-2|13|NA|TRBV5-1|many
CASRAETNYGYTF
TGCGCCAGCAGGGCAGAGACTAACTATGGCTACACCTTC
>TRBJ1-5|15|NA|TRBV28|once
CASSLYMFSNQPQLF
TGTGCCAGCAGTTTATACATGTTTAGCAATCAGCCCCAGCTTTTT
>TRBJ2-7|17|TRBD1|TRBV6-1|many
CASSEAGGHDPSYEQYF
TGTGCCAGCAGTGAAGCAGGGGGCCACGATCCTTCCTACGAGCAGTACTTC
>TRBJ1-2|14|NA|TRBV27|many
CASSLAGHSGGYTF
TGTGCCAGCAGTTTAGCAGGGCATAGTGGTGGCTACACCTTC
>TRBJ1-1|19|TRBD1|TRBV14|NA
CASSRSWDRDPSGHTEAFF
TGTGCCAGCAGCCGTAGCTGGGACAGGGACCCCAGCGGTCACACTGAAGCTTTCTTT
>TRBJ2-5|15|TRBD1|TRBV19|many
CASSKFGTDQETQYF
TGTGCCAGTAGTAAGTTCGGGACAGATCAAGAGACCCAGTACTTC
>TRBJ2-7|14|NA|TRBV24-1|many
CATSDLGEPYEQYF
TGTGCCACCAGTGATTTGGGGGAACCCTACGAGCAGTACTTC
>TRBJ1-1|15|NA|TRBV3-1|many
CASSQETGFNTEAFF
TGTGCCAGCAGCCAAGAGACAGGCTTCAACACTGAAGCTTTCTTT
>TRBJ1-5|15|NA|TRBV6-2/TRBV6-3|many
CASSTPDSSNQPQHF
TGTGCCAGCAGTACGCCGGACAGTAGCAATCAGCCCCAGCATTTT